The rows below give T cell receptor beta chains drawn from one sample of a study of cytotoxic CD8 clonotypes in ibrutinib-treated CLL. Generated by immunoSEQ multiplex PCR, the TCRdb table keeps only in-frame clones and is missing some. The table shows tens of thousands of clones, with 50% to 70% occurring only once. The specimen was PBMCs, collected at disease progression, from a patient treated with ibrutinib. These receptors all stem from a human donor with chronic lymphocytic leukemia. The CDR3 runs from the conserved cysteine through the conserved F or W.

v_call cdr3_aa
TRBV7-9 CASSLGLANTGELFF
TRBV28 CASRAGGTSAGNEQFF
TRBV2 CASVQYGRDGYTF
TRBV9 CASSVGGANPYF
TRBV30 CAWVAGAFQNTQYF
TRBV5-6 CASSPLLGFRVGTEAFF
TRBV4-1 CASSRADTYPEAFF
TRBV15 CATSSYGEGNYGYTF
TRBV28 CASSLHTGESYEQYF
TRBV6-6 CASTLWGSGNTIYF
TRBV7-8 CASSTRTGRTEAFF
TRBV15 CATSRDKIQAWGYTF
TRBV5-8 CASRKTGVVQPQHF
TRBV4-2 CASSQDRGSYEQYF
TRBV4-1 CASIGLLNTEAFF
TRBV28 CASRGSPGQANTEAFF
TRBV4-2 CASSQDWDRGSGETQYF
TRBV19 CASSRGTASNQPQHF
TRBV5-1 CASSHGQYTNTGELFF
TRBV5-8 CASSLAGGRETQYF
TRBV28 CASSFPEPQHF
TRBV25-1 CASSEFRQGANEKLFF
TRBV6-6 CASSYRGLETQYF
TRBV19 CASREEGRATGELFF
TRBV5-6 CASSLVSGVLEQFF
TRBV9 CASSVVGGLVNEQFF
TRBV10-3 CAISGGGGYTF
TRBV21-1 CASSKTREGLTDTQYF
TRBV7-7 CASSLARDSYEQYF
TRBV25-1 CASRGQGDQPQHF
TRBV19 CASRNAGVGTEAFF
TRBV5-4 CASSPGQRLNYGYTF
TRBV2 CASSITHTQYF
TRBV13 CASSLVGGRETQYF
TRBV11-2 CASSSPRQGPNTGELFF
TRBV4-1 CASSQDRRGGTEAFF
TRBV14 CASSQDTDTWENSPLHF
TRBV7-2 CASSLDRGTYEQYF
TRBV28 CASSSGPLYEQYF
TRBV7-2 CASTLMPRDRNTDTQYF
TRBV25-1 CASTNFLGLAGEQFF